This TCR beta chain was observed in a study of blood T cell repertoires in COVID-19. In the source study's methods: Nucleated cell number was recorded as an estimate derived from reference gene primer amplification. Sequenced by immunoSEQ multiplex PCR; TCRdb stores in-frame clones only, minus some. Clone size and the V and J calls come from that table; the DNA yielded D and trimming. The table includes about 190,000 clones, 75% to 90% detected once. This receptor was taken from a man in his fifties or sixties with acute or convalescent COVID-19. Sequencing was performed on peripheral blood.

Here the CDR3 reads CATSEPGQGDSYEQFF. The CDR3 nucleotides read TGTGCCACCAGTGAGCCGGGACAGGGGGATAGTTATGAGCAGTTCTTC. The chain combines TRBV24-1 with TRBJ2-1; TRBD1 matches 11 bases. Germline V CDR1 and CDR2: KGHDR, SFDVKD. V shed 4 bases, J shed 8 bases, and the junction held 9 bases outside the gene matches. The CDR3 runs to 16 residues.